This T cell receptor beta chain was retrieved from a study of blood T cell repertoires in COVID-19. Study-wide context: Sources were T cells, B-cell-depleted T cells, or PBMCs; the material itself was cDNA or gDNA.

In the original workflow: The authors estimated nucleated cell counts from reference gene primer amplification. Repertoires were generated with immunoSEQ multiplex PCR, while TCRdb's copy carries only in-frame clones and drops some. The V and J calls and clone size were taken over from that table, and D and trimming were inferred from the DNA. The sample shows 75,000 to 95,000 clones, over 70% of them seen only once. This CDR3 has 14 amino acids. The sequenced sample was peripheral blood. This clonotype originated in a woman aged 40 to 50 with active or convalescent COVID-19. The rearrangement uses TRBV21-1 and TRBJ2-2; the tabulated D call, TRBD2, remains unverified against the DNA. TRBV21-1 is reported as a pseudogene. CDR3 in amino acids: CASNPEGASAELFF. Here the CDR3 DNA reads TGTGCCAGCAACCCGGAAGGAGCCTCAGCGGAGCTGTTTTTT.